These T cell receptor beta chains were read from a single sample in a study of T cell changes during pregnancy in multiple sclerosis. Sequenced by immunoSEQ multiplex PCR; TCRdb stores in-frame clones only, minus some. The profile shows 20,000 to 30,000 clones, 70% to 90% of them singletons. The source material was CD4+ T cells from peripheral blood mononuclear cells, sampled in the first trimester of pregnancy. The receptors stem from a female donor in good health, enrolled as a control in a pregnancy study. Each CDR3 is given with its conserved first and last residue. A D gene is named only where the DNA matches it firmly. Clone size is given for some rows only: seen once, a few or many times, or a class if the clone is expanded.

D: TRBD2; J: TRBJ2-3; V: TRBV9; size: -; DNA: TGTGCCAGCAGCGTAGTATCAGGACTAGCGGGGTATTCTAGCACAGATACGCAGTATTTT; CDR3: CASSVVSGLAGYSSTDTQYF
D: TRBD1; J: TRBJ1-5; V: TRBV2; size: -; DNA: TGTGCCAGCAGCCTTCGACAGGGGAGCAATCAGCCCCAGCATTTT; CDR3: CASSLRQGSNQPQHF
D: -; J: TRBJ2-3; V: TRBV12-5; size: once; DNA: TGTGCTAGTGGTTTGGACCGCGGGTCAGATACGCAGTATTTT; CDR3: CASGLDRGSDTQYF
D: TRBD1; J: TRBJ1-5; V: TRBV19; size: few; DNA: TGTGCCAGTTCCGGACAGGATAGCAATCAGCCCCAGCATTTT; CDR3: CASSGQDSNQPQHF
D: -; J: TRBJ1-5; V: TRBV30; size: -; DNA: TGTGCCTGGAGTCTCGGGGGCAATCAGCCCCAGCATTTT; CDR3: CAWSLGGNQPQHF
D: -; J: TRBJ1-5; V: TRBV15; size: -; DNA: TGTGCCACCAGCAGCGCCCGGGTCCGGGGACTACAGCCCCAGCATTTT; CDR3: CATSSARVRGLQPQHF
D: TRBD2; J: TRBJ2-7; V: TRBV5-1; size: -; DNA: TGCGCCAGCAGCGTGGGACTAGCGGTCTACGAGCAGTACTTC; CDR3: CASSVGLAVYEQYF
D: TRBD1; J: TRBJ1-2; V: TRBV28; size: -; DNA: TGTGCCAGCAGTCCTCCAGGACAGGGGATGTTTTTCGGCTACACCTTC; CDR3: CASSPPGQGMFFGYTF
D: -; J: TRBJ1-6; V: TRBV2; size: -; DNA: TGTGCCAGCAGTGTGACGGAGAATTCACCCCTCCACTTT; CDR3: CASSVTENSPLHF
D: -; J: TRBJ1-2; V: TRBV5-1; size: -; DNA: TGCGCCAGCAGCTCTGGACAGACTAACTATGGCTACACCTTC; CDR3: CASSSGQTNYGYTF
D: -; J: TRBJ2-7; V: TRBV15; size: -; DNA: TGTGCCACCAGCAGAGGCGAGGGTTACGAGCAGTACTTC; CDR3: CATSRGEGYEQYF
D: TRBD2; J: TRBJ2-1; V: TRBV6-1; size: -; DNA: TGTGCCAGCCGGACTAGCGGGAGAGGGAACAATGAGCAGTTCTTC; CDR3: CASRTSGRGNNEQFF
D: TRBD1; J: TRBJ1-3; V: TRBV6-1; size: -; DNA: TGTGCCAGCGGAAGGGGGCTTAATGGAAACACCATATATTTT; CDR3: CASGRGLNGNTIYF
D: TRBD2; J: TRBJ2-2; V: TRBV19; size: -; DNA: TGTGCCAGTAGGGCGGGGGACCCCACCGGGGAGCTGTTTTTT; CDR3: CASRAGDPTGELFF
D: -; J: TRBJ1-2; V: TRBV4-1; size: once; DNA: TGCGCCAGCAGCCAACCCCAGGGATGGTATGGCTACACCTTC; CDR3: CASSQPQGWYGYTF
D: TRBD1; J: TRBJ1-6; V: TRBV5-1; size: once; DNA: TGCGCCAGCAGACCCGCCGGGACAGAAAATTCACCCCTCCACTTT; CDR3: CASRPAGTENSPLHF
D: -; J: TRBJ1-6; V: TRBV29-1; size: -; DNA: TGCAGCGCCACACTGGGGAGTAGAGATTCACCCCTCCACTTT; CDR3: CSATLGSRDSPLHF
D: -; J: TRBJ1-4; V: TRBV2; size: -; DNA: TGTGCCAGCCAGGGGTACCCTAATGAAAAACTGTTTTTT; CDR3: CASQGYPNEKLFF
D: -; J: TRBJ1-4; V: TRBV13; size: -; DNA: TGTGCCAGCAGCCCCCCTACAGGAAATGAAAAACTGTTTTTT; CDR3: CASSPPTGNEKLFF
D: -; J: TRBJ2-3; V: TRBV6-1; size: -; DNA: TGTGCCAGCAATCTCGGAGGGCCGGGAGATACGCAGTATTTT; CDR3: CASNLGGPGDTQYF
D: TRBD2; J: TRBJ2-3; V: TRBV5-1; size: -; DNA: TGCGCCAGCACTACCGGGACTAGTATTCAAGATACGCAGTATTTT; CDR3: CASTTGTSIQDTQYF
D: -; J: TRBJ2-3; V: TRBV30; size: once; DNA: TGTGCCTGGAGTGTCGGGGGACTGGATACGCAGTATTTT; CDR3: CAWSVGGLDTQYF
D: TRBD2; J: TRBJ2-2; V: TRBV6-4; size: few; DNA: TGTGCCAGCAGTGTTCTCGCGGGAGAGGGCACCGGGGAGCTGTTTTTT; CDR3: CASSVLAGEGTGELFF
D: -; J: TRBJ2-2; V: TRBV4-1; size: -; DNA: TGCGCCAGCAGCCTCGACAGGTCGAACACCGGGGAGCTGTTTTTT; CDR3: CASSLDRSNTGELFF
D: -; J: TRBJ1-3; V: TRBV7-6; size: once; DNA: TGTGCCAGCAGCTCAGGAGGGTCTGGAAACACCATATATTTT; CDR3: CASSSGGSGNTIYF
D: -; J: TRBJ1-1; V: TRBV30; size: few; DNA: TGTGCCTGGCATGGGGGGGCCCTGAACACTGAAGCTTTCTTT; CDR3: CAWHGGALNTEAFF
D: -; J: TRBJ2-7; V: TRBV6-6; size: -; DNA: TGTGCCAGCCTCAACCCGGCCAGCGGTCTCGAGCAGTACTTC; CDR3: CASLNPASGLEQYF
D: -; J: TRBJ1-2; V: TRBV6-4; size: -; DNA: TGTGCCAGCAGTGACTCGGTGGGGGCGCGGGATGGCTACACCTTC; CDR3: CASSDSVGARDGYTF
D: TRBD2; J: TRBJ2-7; V: TRBV28; size: -; DNA: TGTGCCAGCAAGACTAGCTACTACGAGCAGTACTTC; CDR3: CASKTSYYEQYF
D: -; J: TRBJ2-7; V: TRBV9; size: -; DNA: TGTGCCAGCAGCCCCCGGGACATCTACGAGCAGTACTTC; CDR3: CASSPRDIYEQYF
D: TRBD1; J: TRBJ2-7; V: TRBV5-4; size: -; DNA: TGTGCCAGCAGCCAGGGACAGGGGAATTCCGAGCAGTACTTC; CDR3: CASSQGQGNSEQYF
D: TRBD2; J: TRBJ2-1; V: TRBV13; size: -; DNA: TGTGCCAGCAGCAACTTAGCGGGGGGCTCCTACAATGAGCAGTTCTTC; CDR3: CASSNLAGGSYNEQFF
D: -; J: TRBJ2-7; V: TRBV29-1; size: -; DNA: TGCAGCGTTGGAAACAGCTTCTACGAGCAGTACTTC; CDR3: CSVGNSFYEQYF
D: -; J: TRBJ2-1; V: TRBV10-1; size: once; DNA: TGCGCCAGCAGTGAAAGGACTATCAATGAGCAGTTCTTC; CDR3: CASSERTINEQFF
D: TRBD2; J: TRBJ2-2; V: TRBV2; size: -; DNA: TGTGCCAGCAGTTATGGGACTACGTACACCGGGGAGCTGTTTTTT; CDR3: CASSYGTTYTGELFF
D: -; J: TRBJ2-2; V: TRBV5-6; size: -; DNA: TGTGCCAGCAGCTCCGGGATATACACCGGGGAGCTGTTTTTT; CDR3: CASSSGIYTGELFF
D: -; J: TRBJ2-3; V: TRBV14; size: -; DNA: TGTGCCAGCAGCCAGGCCGACTGGTACACAGATACGCAGTATTTT; CDR3: CASSQADWYTDTQYF
D: -; J: TRBJ2-2; V: TRBV10-3; size: -; DNA: TGTGCCATCAGTGACAGGGGGGCGACGGCGAACACCGGGGAGCTGTTTTTT; CDR3: CAISDRGATANTGELFF
D: -; J: TRBJ1-5; V: TRBV18; size: few; DNA: TGTGCCAGCTCACCAAACACCGCCCAGCCCCAGCATTTT; CDR3: CASSPNTAQPQHF
D: -; J: TRBJ1-5; V: TRBV11-2; size: -; DNA: TGTGCCAGCAGCTTAGACTCAGGGTATAATCAGCCCCAGCATTTT; CDR3: CASSLDSGYNQPQHF
D: -; J: TRBJ1-2; V: TRBV2; size: -; DNA: TGTGCCAGCAGTGTTCTCTATGGCTACACCTTC; CDR3: CASSVLYGYTF
D: -; J: TRBJ2-7; V: TRBV5-1; size: -; DNA: TGCGCCAGCAGCTTGGGGCAGGGCGGTCTCTACGAGCAGTACTTC; CDR3: CASSLGQGGLYEQYF
D: -; J: TRBJ2-7; V: TRBV6-1; size: -; DNA: TGTGCCAGCCAAATCCGGGACATAACCTACGAGCAGTACTTC; CDR3: CASQIRDITYEQYF
D: TRBD2; J: TRBJ2-1; V: TRBV5-1; size: -; DNA: TGCGCCAGCAGCCTCTCAAGCGGGGGGGCGGATGAGCAGTTCTTC; CDR3: CASSLSSGGADEQFF
D: -; J: TRBJ2-5; V: TRBV7-9; size: -; DNA: TGTGCCAGCAGCTTGGATGCGCGGGAGACCCAGTACTTC; CDR3: CASSLDARETQYF
D: -; J: TRBJ1-2; V: TRBV27; size: -; DNA: TGTGCCAGCAGTTCCCATCCAATACTAAGCAACGGCTACACCTTC; CDR3: CASSSHPILSNGYTF
D: -; J: TRBJ2-7; V: TRBV27; size: -; DNA: TGTGCCAGCAGCCCCGGTCTTTCCTACGAGCAGTACTTC; CDR3: CASSPGLSYEQYF
D: -; J: TRBJ1-3; V: TRBV11-2; size: -; DNA: TGTGCCAGCAGCTTAAGCGGGGGAGGCCCTGGAAACACCATATATTTT; CDR3: CASSLSGGGPGNTIYF
D: TRBD2; J: TRBJ2-7; V: TRBV2; size: -; DNA: TGTGCCAGCAGTGAAGAGCTAGCGGGGGGGCCACTCCTCTACGAGCAGTACTTC; CDR3: CASSEELAGGPLLYEQYF
D: -; J: TRBJ2-7; V: TRBV11-2; size: -; DNA: TGTGCCAGCAGCTCGGTCGCTCTAGCGCGCTGGGAGGAGCAGTACTTC; CDR3: CASSSVALARWEEQYF
D: -; J: TRBJ1-5; V: TRBV7-2; size: -; DNA: TGTGCCAGCAGCTTAGCCGTGGGTCGGGGTCAGCCCCAGCATTTT; CDR3: CASSLAVGRGQPQHF
D: TRBD2; J: TRBJ2-7; V: TRBV16; size: -; DNA: TGTGCCAGCAGCCAATGGGGCGGGAGCGAGTACTTC; CDR3: CASSQWGGSEYF
D: -; J: TRBJ2-5; V: TRBV6-5; size: -; DNA: TGTGCCAGCAGTCCTAACGGAGAGACCCAGTACTTC; CDR3: CASSPNGETQYF
D: TRBD1; J: TRBJ1-2; V: TRBV27; size: -; DNA: TGTGCCAGCAGTTCCCCCCGGGACAGAGATTATGGCTACACCTTC; CDR3: CASSSPRDRDYGYTF